These 15 T cell receptor beta chains originate from one sample sequenced in a study of blood T cell repertoires in COVID-19. Assay: immunoSEQ multiplex PCR; the TCRdb copy retains only in-frame clones and omits some. The table records 200,000 to 250,000 clones, roughly 90% of them present only once. Sequencing used peripheral blood. The source of these receptors is a woman in her fifties or sixties with acute or convalescent COVID-19.

The V gene is TRBV5-1, the J gene TRBJ2-3, with 9 bases fitting TRBD2. The CDR3 runs to 15 residues. The trim removed 5 bases at V and 4 bases at J, leaving 8 bases unmatched. In germline, CDR1 is SGHRS, CDR2 YFSETQ. DNA for the CDR3: TGCGCCAGCAGGGCCTTGCGGGAGGGCCCAGATACGCAGTATTTT. Translating it yields CASRALREGPDTQYF.

V gene TRBV19 combines with J gene TRBJ1-3; 8 bases are shared with TRBD1. Trimming at V came to 6 bases and at J to 8 bases, leaving 3 bases not matched to a gene. The CDR3 is 12 amino acids. The germline V gene has CDR1 LNHDA and CDR2 SQIVND (reference sequence). The CDR3 reads CASSTGGYTIYF. The CDR3 bases are TGTGCCAGTAGCACAGGGGGGTACACCATATATTTT. The full variable domain, in which reference TRBV19 and TRBJ1-3 provide the parts outside the CDR3, is DGGITQSPKYLFRKEGQNVTLSCEQNLNHDAMYWYRQDPGQGLRLIYYSQIVNDFQKGDIAEGYSVSREKKESFPLTVTSAQKNPTAFYLCASSTGGYTIYFGEGSWLTVV.

V is TRBV6-5 and J is TRBJ1-1; D not resolved. This CDR3 comprises 14 residues. Germline CDR1 is MNHEY and CDR2 is SVGAGI. Trimming stripped 0 bases from V and 2 bases from J, with 7 bases between. CDR3: CASSYSEANTEAFF. CDR3 in DNA: TGTGCCAGCAGTTACTCTGAAGCCAACACTGAAGCTTTCTTT.

This clone came up a few times. The chain couples TRBV5-1 to TRBJ1-4, with TRBD1 as a possible D gene (6 bases). The CDR3 has 14 amino acids. Trimming took off 4 bases at V and 13 bases at J, with 20 bases between the two ends. In germline, CDR1 is SGHRS, CDR2 YFSETQ. The CDR3 DNA reads as TGCGCCAGCAGCCCGGGGGGCCCAGGGCGCGCACTGTTTTTT. Protein sequence: CASSPGGPGRALFF.

This clone has just one count. This chain links TRBV6-5 with TRBJ1-6; D unresolved. CDR3 size: 13 residues. The V end lost 4 bases, the J end lost 10 bases, and 11 bases lay between the germline ends. Germline-derived CDR1 and CDR2 are MNHEY and SVGAGI. The CDR3 loop reads CASSSQFHSPLHF. The CDR3 coding sequence is TGTGCCAGCAGTTCCCAGTTCCACTCACCCCTCCACTTT.

The V gene is TRBV7-2, the J gene TRBJ2-7, with a tentative D call TRBD1 (6 bases). Trimming took 5 bases from V and 0 from J, leaving 14 bases between them. The CDR3 consists of 15 residues. Germline values: CDR1 SGHTA, CDR2 FQGNSA. The CDR3 here is CASSKDSTSSYEQYF. DNA of the CDR3: TGTGCCAGCAGCAAGGACAGCACTTCCTCCTACGAGCAGTACTTC.

The rearrangement uses TRBV7-2 and TRBJ2-1, with D possibly TRBD2 on 6 matching bases. Germline V CDR1 and CDR2: SGHTA, FQGNSA. The CDR3 runs to 15 residues. V was trimmed by 4 bases and J by 0 bases, leaving 10 bases between them. The CDR3 reads CASSWDSGSYNEQFF. The CDR3 DNA reads TGTGCCAGCAGCTGGGACTCCGGCTCCTACAATGAGCAGTTCTTC.

The V and J genes are TRBV11-3 and TRBJ1-1; 9 positions match TRBD1. V shed 5 bases, J shed 5 bases, and the junction held 6 bases outside the gene matches. Germline loops: CDR1 SGHNT, CDR2 YENEEA. This CDR3 contains 14 residues. The CDR3 sequence: CASSDLGQGTEAFF. In DNA form, the CDR3 reads TGTGCCAGCAGCGACCTGGGACAGGGAACTGAAGCTTTCTTT.

The genes are TRBV7-6 and TRBJ1-3; 7 nucleotides align to TRBD1. The trim removed 4 bases at V and 4 bases at J, leaving 4 bases unmatched. The CDR3 length is 14 residues. Germline CDR1 SGHVS, CDR2 FNYEAQ. The CDR3 nucleotides are TGTGCCAGCAGCTCGCCGGGACAGGGAAACACCATATATTTT. It yields the protein CASSSPGQGNTIYF. The full variable domain, its missing parts supplied by reference TRBV7-6 and TRBJ1-3, is GAGVSQSPRYKVTKRGQDVALRCDPISGHVSLYWYRQALGQGPEFLTYFNYEAQQDKSGLPNDRFSAERPEGSISTLTIQRTEQRDSAMYRCASSSPGQGNTIYFGEGSWLTVV.

The V and J genes are TRBV10-1 and TRBJ2-7, with D perhaps matching TRBD1 (6 bases). Germline CDR1 is WNHNN and CDR2 is SYGVQD (reference sequence). V was cut by 6 bases and J by 6 bases, with 18 bases left in between. The CDR3 contains 14 residues. The CDR3 sequence: CASRPGGSVGEQYF. CDR3 DNA sequence: TGCGCCAGCAGGCCTGGGGGCTCGGTGGGCGAGCAGTACTTC.

This clone was recorded once. The chain employs TRBV4-1 and TRBJ1-4; no definite D call. There are 14 residues in the CDR3. V was cut by 0 bases and J by 7 bases, with 9 bases left in between. Germline V gene lookup returns CDR1 MGHRA and CDR2 YSYEKL. Here the CDR3 reads CASSQDFRVEKLFF. CDR3 DNA: TGCGCCAGCAGCCAAGATTTCCGGGTTGAAAAACTGTTTTTT.

Details on this clone: Other nucleotide sequences from this sample produce the same CDR3. V and J are TRBV2 and TRBJ2-2, with a weak D call TRBD1 (6 bases). The CDR3 has 15 residues. The V end lost 6 bases, the J end lost 1 base, and 12 bases lay between the germline ends. CDR1 is SNHLY, CDR2 FYNNEI, per germline. DNA for the CDR3: TGTGCCAGCAGCGCCAGGGGCCTGAACACCGGGGAGCTGTTTTTT. It translates to CASSARGLNTGELFF.

CDR3 protein: CASSGSGTVYNSPLHF. CDR3 DNA sequence: TGTGCCAGCAGTGGTTCCGGGACAGTTTATAATTCACCCCTCCACTTT. The rearrangement links TRBV6-1 to TRBJ1-6; 7 nucleotides match TRBD1. With 4 bases clipped from V and 4 bases from J, the junction kept 7 bases outside the gene matches. The CDR3 is made up of 16 amino acids. Germline loops: CDR1 MNHNS, CDR2 SASEGT.

The V call is TRBV12-3 or TRBV12-4, the J call TRBJ1-5; TRBD1 is a possible D gene (5 bases). The CDR3 is made up of 12 amino acids. Trimming stripped 3 bases from V and 9 bases from J, with 9 bases between. CDR3 in DNA: TGTGCCAGCAGTTTGGGGCCAGGGCCCCAGCATTTT. Residues: CASSLGPGPQHF.

This sequence joins TRBV20-1 and TRBJ1-1, with D maybe TRBD1 (6 bases). This CDR3 region has 11 residues. V was clipped by 8 bases and J by 1 base, with 8 bases between them. Germline V gene data show CDR1 as DFQATT and CDR2 as SNEGSKA (reference sequence). The CDR3 DNA follows: TGCAGTAAGACAGGGAACACTGAAGCTTTCTTT. This codes for CSKTGNTEAFF.